The sequence of this TCR beta chain was determined in a study of shared clonotypes between healthy human individuals. This CDR3 spans 14 amino acids. Trimming shortened V by 1 base and J by 4 bases, and 8 bases separated the two germline ends. The V gene's germline CDR1 is LGHNT and CDR2 FRNRAP. An approximately 220 ng quantity of DNA, 30,000 to 35,000 T cell genomes, went into the sorted-subset replicate PCRs. Sequencing was performed with immunoSEQ multiplex PCR; in TCRdb, only in-frame clones are kept and a portion is missing. Among about 1.1 million clones listed, about 84% were seen once. The V gene is TRBV12-5, the J gene TRBJ2-1; unclear D gene. This clonotype was obtained from a man aged 18-30 years in good health. Some clones in this sample may be carry-over from other donors' samples. The sequencing sample was made of memory CD4+ T cells from PBMCs. Subset specified: CD45RA-negative fraction. As DNA, the CDR3 is TGTGCTAGTGGTTTGGGGCAACGATACAATGAGCAGTTCTTC. This gives the protein CASGLGQRYNEQFF.